The T cell receptor (beta chain) described here comes from a study of blood T cell repertoires in COVID-19. Overall study: T cells, B-cell-depleted T cells, or PBMCs provided the cDNA or gDNA that served as material.

Original methodology: Estimated nucleated cell counts came from reference gene primer amplification. Method: immunoSEQ multiplex PCR; TCRdb's copy keeps in-frame clones and lacks some. That table supplies the V and J calls and clone size; D and trimming were determined from the DNA. The sample has tens of thousands of clones; 88% are singletons. V was pared by 4 bases and J by 7 bases, with 12 bases between. The CDR3 has 14 amino acids. Germline CDR1 is SGDLS and CDR2 is YYNGEE. The chain employs TRBV9 and TRBJ1-6; weak D call: TRBD1 (6 bases). This sequence originates from a human donor in a cohort sampled during active COVID-19. Input material: peripheral blood. The chain's CDR3 is CASSPRQENSPLHF. The CDR3 coding sequence is TGTGCCAGCAGCCCCCGACAGGAGAATTCACCCCTCCACTTT.